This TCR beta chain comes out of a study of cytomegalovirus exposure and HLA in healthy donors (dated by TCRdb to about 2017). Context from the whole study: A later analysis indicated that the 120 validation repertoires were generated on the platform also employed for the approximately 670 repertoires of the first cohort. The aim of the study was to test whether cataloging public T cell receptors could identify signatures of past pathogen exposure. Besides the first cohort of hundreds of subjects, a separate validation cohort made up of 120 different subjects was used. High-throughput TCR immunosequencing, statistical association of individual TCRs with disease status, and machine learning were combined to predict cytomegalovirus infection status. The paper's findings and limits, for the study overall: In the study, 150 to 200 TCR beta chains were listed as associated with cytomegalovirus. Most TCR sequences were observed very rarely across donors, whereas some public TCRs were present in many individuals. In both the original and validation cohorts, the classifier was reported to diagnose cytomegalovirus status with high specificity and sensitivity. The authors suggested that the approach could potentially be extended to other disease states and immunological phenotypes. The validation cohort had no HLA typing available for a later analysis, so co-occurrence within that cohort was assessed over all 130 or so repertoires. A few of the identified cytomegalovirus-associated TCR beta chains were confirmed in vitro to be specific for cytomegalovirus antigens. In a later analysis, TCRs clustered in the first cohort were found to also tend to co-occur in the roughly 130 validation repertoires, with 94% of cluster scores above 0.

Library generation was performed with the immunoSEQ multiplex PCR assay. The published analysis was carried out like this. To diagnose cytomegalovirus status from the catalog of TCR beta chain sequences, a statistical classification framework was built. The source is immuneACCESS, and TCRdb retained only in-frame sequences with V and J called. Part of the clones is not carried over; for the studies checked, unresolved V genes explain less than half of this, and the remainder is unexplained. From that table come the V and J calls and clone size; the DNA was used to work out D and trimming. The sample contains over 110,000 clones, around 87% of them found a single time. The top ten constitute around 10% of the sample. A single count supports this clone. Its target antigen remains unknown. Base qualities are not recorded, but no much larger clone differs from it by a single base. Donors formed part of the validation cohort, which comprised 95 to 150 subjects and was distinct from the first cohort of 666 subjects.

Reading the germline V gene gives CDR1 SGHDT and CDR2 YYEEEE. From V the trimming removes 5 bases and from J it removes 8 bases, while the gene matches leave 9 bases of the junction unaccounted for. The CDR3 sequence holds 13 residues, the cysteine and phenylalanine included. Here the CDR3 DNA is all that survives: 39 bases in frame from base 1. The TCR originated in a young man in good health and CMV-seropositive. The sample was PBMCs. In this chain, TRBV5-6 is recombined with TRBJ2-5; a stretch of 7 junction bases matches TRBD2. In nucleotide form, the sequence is TGTGCCAGCAGTGCCGGGACTACCCAAACCCAGTACTTC. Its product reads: CASSAGTTQTQYF.